The 6 T cell receptor beta chains listed next were all sequenced from one sample in a study of beta chain features in type 1 diabetes. Expressed TCRB transcripts got sequenced, as all isolated RNA was reverse transcribed. Method: immunoSEQ multiplex PCR; TCRdb's copy keeps in-frame clones and lacks some. The table shows about 320,000 clones, with around 15% occurring only once. Material for sequencing was central memory CD4+ T cells from blood. These receptors originate from a man under 40 in good health.

This clone has more than one count but fewer than ten. CDR3 nucleotide sequence: TGTGCCAGCAGCGTCCCCTCCAGGGCCACTGAAGCTTTCTTT. It is translated as CASSVPSRATEAFF. J is TRBJ1-1 and V is TRBV5-6, with a tentative D call TRBD1 (5 bases). The germline V gene encodes CDR1 SGHDT and CDR2 YYEEEE. This CDR3 spans 14 amino acids. V shed 4 bases and J shed 4 bases, with 14 bases lying between them.

This clone appeared a few times. This rearrangement joins TRBV7-2 to TRBJ2-2; the D gene is possibly TRBD2 (5 bases). Germline CDR1 reads SGHTA; CDR2 reads FQGNSA. CDR3 length equals 16 residues. Trimming shortened V by 5 bases and J by 4 bases, and 17 bases separated the two germline ends. CDR3 in amino acids: CASSPKATRTTGELFF. The CDR3 DNA follows: TGTGCCAGCAGCCCAAAGGCTACTAGAACCACCGGGGAGCTGTTTTTT.

This clone has only a few counts. The V call is TRBV11-2, the J call TRBJ2-7; a possible D gene is TRBD1 (6 bases). CDR1 SGHAT and CDR2 FQNNGV come from the germline V gene. The germline V and J ends were trimmed by 1 base and 6 bases, with 13 bases remaining between them. CDR3 size: 14 residues. The CDR3 bases are TGTGCCAGCAGCTTAGGCTTAACAGGGAGCGAGCAGTACTTC. Translation: CASSLGLTGSEQYF.

The sample holds a few counts of this clone. This chain links TRBV30 with TRBJ1-2; no clear D gene. This CDR3 is 14 amino acids long. The V end lost 2 bases, the J end lost 8 bases, and 18 bases lay between the germline ends. Germline V CDR1 and CDR2: GTSNPN, SVGIG (reference sequence). The CDR3 reads CAWSLHGSPGGYTF. As DNA, the CDR3 is TGTGCCTGGAGTTTACACGGATCCCCGGGGGGCTACACCTTC. Using reference TRBV30 and TRBJ1-2 for the parts outside the CDR3, the full variable domain is SQTIHQWPATLVQPVGSPLSLECTVEGTSNPNLYWYRQAAGRGLQLLFYSVGIGQISSEVPQNLSASRPQDRQFILSSKKLLLSDSGFYLCAWSLHGSPGGYTFGSGTRLTVV.

This chain joins TRBV7-2 and TRBJ2-5, with D perhaps matching TRBD2 (6 bases). This CDR3 comprises 15 residues. Per the germline V gene, CDR1 is SGHTA and CDR2 is FQGNSA. The V end lost 3 bases, the J end lost 2 bases, and 13 bases lay between the germline ends. The DNA for the CDR3 is TGTGCCAGCAGCTTCCTGGCGGGGACTCAAGAGACCCAGTACTTC. Its translation is CASSFLAGTQETQYF.

This clone was picked up a small number of times. V is TRBV9 and J is TRBJ2-3; the D gene is possibly TRBD1 (6 bases). Trimming removed 0 bases at V and 3 bases at J, with 17 bases between. The CDR3 has 17 residues. Germline V gives CDR1 SGDLS, CDR2 YYNGEE. CDR3 loop: CASSVGGGGGGTDTQYF. CDR3 sequence (DNA): TGTGCCAGCAGCGTAGGAGGTGGGGGCGGCGGAACAGATACGCAGTATTTT.